These 13 T cell receptor beta chains originate from one sample sequenced in a study of shared clonotypes between healthy human individuals. Assay used: immunoSEQ multiplex PCR; TCRdb lists only in-frame clones, some missing. The repertoire includes around 2.3 million clones, around 95% of them detected once, and 0.13% sits in the top ten. The sequenced sample consisted of naive CD4+ T cells sorted from blood. Subset in this sample: CD45RA+ positively selected. The receptors shown here come from a man aged 18-30 years in good health.

About this clone itself: In the same sample, other DNA sequences code for this CDR3. The chain recombines TRBV5-1 with TRBJ2-7; 12 bases line up with TRBD1. V dropped 4 bases and J dropped 2; count of bases not matched to a gene: 4. The CDR3 extends over 15 amino acids. CDR1 is SGHRS and CDR2 is YFSETQ in the germline V gene. CDR3 in amino acids: CASSAGTGGPYEQYF. As DNA, the CDR3 is TGCGCCAGCAGCGCGGGGACAGGGGGCCCCTACGAGCAGTACTTC. Complete variable domain (other parts from reference TRBV5-1 and TRBJ2-7): KAGVTQTPRYLIKTRGQQVTLSCSPISGHRSVSWYQQTPGQGLQFLFEYFSETQRNKGNFPGRFSGRQFSNSRSEMNVSTLELGDSALYLCASSAGTGGPYEQYFGPGTRLTVT.

This chain uses TRBV30 with TRBJ2-1, with TRBD2 matching over 7 bases. The V gene end was trimmed by 2 bases and the J gene end by 6 bases; junction bases not matched to a gene: 7. CDR3 size: 14 residues. Germline CDR1 reads GTSNPN; CDR2 reads SVGIG (reference sequence). CDR3 amino acids: CAWSLGLAVNEQFF. CDR3 DNA: TGTGCCTGGAGTCTGGGGCTAGCGGTCAATGAGCAGTTCTTC.

A few counts support this clone. This chain uses TRBV25-1 with TRBJ2-3; D is tentatively TRBD1 or TRBD2 (6 bases each). Germline loops: CDR1 MGHDK, CDR2 SYGVNS. The CDR3 runs 12 residues. V was shortened by 3 bases and J by 14 bases, with 15 bases between the two germline ends. CDR3 DNA sequence: TGTGCCAGCAGTGAGGGACTGTCGGGGGCGTATTTT. Protein product: CASSEGLSGAYF.

This clone has just one count. The chain has TRBV5-4 and TRBJ2-7, with TRBD1 matching over 7 bases. The CDR3 spans 16 residues. The V segment lost 0 bases and the J segment 1 base; nucleotides outside the gene matches: 7. CDR1 is SGHNT, CDR2 YYREEE, per germline (reference sequence). The CDR3 spells CASSLGQGVFSYEQYF. The CDR3, as DNA: TGTGCCAGCAGCTTGGGGCAGGGGGTATTTTCCTACGAGCAGTACTTC.

This chain uses TRBV30 with TRBJ2-7; D is uncertain. This CDR3 spans 12 amino acids. The germline CDR1 and CDR2 sequences are GTSNPN and SVGIG (reference sequence). Trimming pared 1 base from V and 6 bases from J, leaving 10 bases between. CDR3 nucleotides: TGTGCCTGGAGTGGCTCCCTGGGCGAGCAGTACTTC. This gives the protein CAWSGSLGEQYF.

The CDR3 nucleotides are TGTGCCAGCACGCCCCTGCCCGGGGATTCACCCCTCCACTTT. As protein: CASTPLPGDSPLHF. The V call is TRBV9, the J call TRBJ1-6; D gene unclear. The CDR3 totals 14 residues. Germline lookup yields CDR1 SGDLS and CDR2 YYNGEE. V shed 6 bases and J shed 8 bases, with 15 bases lying between them.

The CDR3 DNA sequence: TGTGCCAGCAGTGGGAGGGGACAGGGCAATGAAAAACTGTTTTTT. This sequence encodes CASSGRGQGNEKLFF. The genes are TRBV28 and TRBJ1-4, with 9 bases fitting TRBD1. This CDR3 region has 15 residues. V trimming: 5 bases; J trimming: 5 bases; junction bases outside the gene matches: 6. The V gene's germline CDR1 is MDHEN and CDR2 SYDVKM.

In DNA form, the CDR3 reads TGTGCCAGCAGAACCTTGATCACAGATACGCAGTATTTT. Amino acids: CASRTLITDTQYF. The rearrangement links TRBV6-1 to TRBJ2-3; no clear D gene. Per germline, CDR1 MNHNS and CDR2 SASEGT. There are 13 residues in the CDR3. V gave up 6 bases and J gave up 2 bases, with 9 bases separating them.

This rearrangement joins TRBV7-3 to TRBJ2-3; 10 bases agree with TRBD2. J was trimmed by 4 bases and V by 3 bases; bases with no gene match: 4. This CDR3 region has 15 residues. Germline-derived CDR1 and CDR2 are SGHTA and FQGTGA. The CDR3 coding sequence is TGTGCCAGCAGCTTCTCTAGCGGGGGATCAGATACGCAGTATTTT. Protein product: CASSFSSGGSDTQYF.

The J gene is TRBJ1-1, the V gene TRBV25-1; D is possibly TRBD1 (5 bases). The CDR3 consists of 13 residues. Germline V lookup: CDR1 MGHDK, CDR2 SYGVNS. V lost 5 bases, J lost 4 bases, and 11 bases lay in between. CDR3 in DNA: TGTGCCAGCAGTCCGCGACAGTCCACTGAAGCTTTCTTT. Protein: CASSPRQSTEAFF.

The chain carries TRBV7-9 and TRBJ2-3; the match to TRBD2 covers 7 bases. Per the germline V gene, CDR1 is SEHNR and CDR2 is FQNEAQ (reference sequence). The CDR3 has 14 residues. Unmatched junction bases numbered 6, after V lost 5 bases and J lost 4 bases. CDR3 DNA: TGTGCCAGCAGCCCTGCTGGGGGGGCAGATACGCAGTATTTT. Protein sequence: CASSPAGGADTQYF.

The chain has TRBV2 and TRBJ1-6, with 7 bases lining up with TRBD1. Germline V gene data show CDR1 as SNHLY and CDR2 as FYNNEI. This CDR3 has 15 residues. Trimming removed 4 bases from V and 10 bases from J; junction bases left unmatched: 10. The CDR3 nucleotides read TGTGCCAGCAGTGGCGGGCAGGGGGTGGGCTCACCCCTCCACTTT. Encoded protein: CASSGGQGVGSPLHF. The full variable domain, rest sourced from reference TRBV2 and TRBJ1-6, is EPEVTQTPSHQVTQMGQEVILRCVPISNHLYFYWYRQILGQKVEFLVSFYNNEISEKSEIFDDQFSVERPDGSNFTLKIRSTKLEDSAMYFCASSGGQGVGSPLHFGNGTRLTVT.

This chain joins TRBV5-3 and TRBJ1-2; D is undetermined. TRBV5-3 is labeled an ORF, and its function is uncertain. The CDR3 is 14 amino acids. Trimming took off 2 bases at V and 1 base at J, with 9 bases between the two ends. This CDR3 is CARSFRTVNYGYTF. CDR3 DNA: TGTGCCAGAAGCTTCCGTACAGTTAACTATGGCTACACCTTC.